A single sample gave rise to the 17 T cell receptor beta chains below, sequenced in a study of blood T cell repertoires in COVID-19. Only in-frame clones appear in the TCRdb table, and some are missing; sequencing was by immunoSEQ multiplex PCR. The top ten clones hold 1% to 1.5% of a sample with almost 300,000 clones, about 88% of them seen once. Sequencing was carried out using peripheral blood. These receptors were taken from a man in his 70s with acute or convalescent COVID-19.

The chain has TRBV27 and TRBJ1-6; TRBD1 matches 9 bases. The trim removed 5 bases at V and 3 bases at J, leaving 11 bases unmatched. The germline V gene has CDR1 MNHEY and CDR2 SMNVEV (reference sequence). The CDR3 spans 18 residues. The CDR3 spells CASSRYRDREDYNSPLHF. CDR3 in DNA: TGTGCCAGCAGTCGGTACCGGGACAGGGAGGACTATAATTCACCCCTCCACTTT.

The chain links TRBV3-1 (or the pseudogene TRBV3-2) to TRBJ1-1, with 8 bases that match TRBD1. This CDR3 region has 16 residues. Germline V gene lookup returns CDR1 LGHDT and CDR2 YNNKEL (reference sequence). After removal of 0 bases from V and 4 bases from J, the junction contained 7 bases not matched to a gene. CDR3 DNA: TGTGCCAGCAGCCAAGATAGGTACAGGGGGGGCACTGAAGCTTTCTTT. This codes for CASSQDRYRGGTEAFF.

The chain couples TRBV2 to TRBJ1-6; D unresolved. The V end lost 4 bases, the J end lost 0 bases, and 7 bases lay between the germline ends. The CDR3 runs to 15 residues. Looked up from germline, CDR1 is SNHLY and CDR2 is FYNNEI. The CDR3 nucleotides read TGTGCCAGCAGTGGAGGGAGCTCCTATAATTCACCCCTCCACTTT. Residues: CASSGGSSYNSPLHF.

The CDR3 here is CASSHQGGTGELFF. The CDR3 DNA reads as TGTGCCAGCAGCCACCAGGGAGGCACCGGGGAGCTGTTTTTT. This chain links TRBV3-1 (or the pseudogene TRBV3-2) with TRBJ2-2, with a tentative D call TRBD2 (6 bases). V lost 3 bases to trimming and J lost 4 bases, with 9 bases between them. The CDR3 is 14 amino acids. Germline CDR1 and CDR2: LGHDT and YNNKEL (reference sequence).

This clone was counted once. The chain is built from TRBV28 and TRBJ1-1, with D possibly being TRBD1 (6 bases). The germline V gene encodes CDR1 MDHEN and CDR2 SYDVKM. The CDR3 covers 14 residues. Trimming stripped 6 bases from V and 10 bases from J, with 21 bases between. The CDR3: CASRSGQPKAAAFF. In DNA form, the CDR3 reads TGTGCCAGCAGGTCTGGACAGCCCAAGGCGGCAGCTTTCTTT.

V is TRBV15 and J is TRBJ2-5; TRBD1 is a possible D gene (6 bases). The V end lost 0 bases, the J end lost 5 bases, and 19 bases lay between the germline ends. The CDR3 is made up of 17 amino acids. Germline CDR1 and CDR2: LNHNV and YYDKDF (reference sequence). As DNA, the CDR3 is TGTGCCACCAGCAGAGATCTGGCCCTACAGGGTGGGGAGACCCAGTACTTC. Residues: CATSRDLALQGGETQYF.

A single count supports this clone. DNA of the CDR3: TGTGCCAGCAGTTCATCTGTAATGAGGGCTTTCTTT. Translation: CASSSSVMRAFF. The V gene is TRBV6-2 or TRBV6-3, the J gene TRBJ1-1, with unresolved D. Trimming took off 4 bases at V and 11 bases at J, with 14 bases between the two ends. This CDR3 contains 12 residues. The germline CDR1 and CDR2 sequences are MNHEY and SVGEGT.

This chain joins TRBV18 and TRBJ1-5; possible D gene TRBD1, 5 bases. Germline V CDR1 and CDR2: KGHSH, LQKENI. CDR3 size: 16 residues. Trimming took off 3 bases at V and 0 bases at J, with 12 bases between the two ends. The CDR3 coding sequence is TGTGCCAGCTCACCGGCGGCGGGACCTAGCAATCAGCCCCAGCATTTT. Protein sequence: CASSPAAGPSNQPQHF.

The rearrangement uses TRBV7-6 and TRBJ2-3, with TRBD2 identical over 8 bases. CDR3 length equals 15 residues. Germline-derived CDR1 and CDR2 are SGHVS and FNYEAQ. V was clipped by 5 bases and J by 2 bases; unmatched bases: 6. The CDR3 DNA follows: TGTGCCAGCAGCGCTAGCGGGTCCTCCACAGATACGCAGTATTTT. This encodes CASSASGSSTDTQYF.

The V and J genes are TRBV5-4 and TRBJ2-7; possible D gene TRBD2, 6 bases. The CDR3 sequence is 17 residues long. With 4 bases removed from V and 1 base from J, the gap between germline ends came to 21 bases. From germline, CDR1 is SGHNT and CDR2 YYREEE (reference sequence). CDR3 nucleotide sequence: TGTGCCAGCAGCGCACCCCCCGGGACTCTATCTTCCTACGAGCAGTACTTC. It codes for CASSAPPGTLSSYEQYF.

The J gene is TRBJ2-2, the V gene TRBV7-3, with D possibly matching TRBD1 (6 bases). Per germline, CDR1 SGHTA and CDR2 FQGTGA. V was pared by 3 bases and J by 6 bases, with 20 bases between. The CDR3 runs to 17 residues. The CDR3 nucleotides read TGTGCCAGCAGCTTTATTCGTGGCAGGGGAAATCCCGGGGAGCTGTTTTTT. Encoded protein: CASSFIRGRGNPGELFF.

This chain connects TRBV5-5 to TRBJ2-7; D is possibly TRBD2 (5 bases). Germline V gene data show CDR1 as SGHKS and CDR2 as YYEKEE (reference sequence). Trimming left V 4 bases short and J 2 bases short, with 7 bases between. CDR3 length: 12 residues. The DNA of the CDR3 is TGTGCCAGCAGCGAGGGCCCCTACGAGCAGTACTTC. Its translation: CASSEGPYEQYF.

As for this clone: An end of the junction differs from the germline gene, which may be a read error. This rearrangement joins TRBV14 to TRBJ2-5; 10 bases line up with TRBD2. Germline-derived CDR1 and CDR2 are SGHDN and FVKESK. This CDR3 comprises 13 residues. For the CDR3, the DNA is TGTGCCAGCAGCCAAGGTTCTAGCGGGGGAGGGAACTTC. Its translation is CASSQGSSGGGNF.

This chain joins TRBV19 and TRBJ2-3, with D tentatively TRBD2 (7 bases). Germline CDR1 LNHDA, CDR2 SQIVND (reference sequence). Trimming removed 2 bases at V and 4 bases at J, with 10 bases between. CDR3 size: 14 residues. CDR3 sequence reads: CASSIRGGADTQYF. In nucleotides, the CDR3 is TGTGCCAGTAGTATAAGAGGGGGGGCAGATACGCAGTATTTT.

The CDR3 sequence is CASSRGREHEQYF. CDR3 in DNA: TGTGCCAGCAGCCGCGGACGGGAGCACGAGCAGTACTTC. The genes are TRBV11-2 and TRBJ2-7; tentatively, D is TRBD2 (6 bases). The CDR3 runs 13 residues. Looked up from germline, CDR1 is SGHAT and CDR2 is FQNNGV. Trimming took off 5 bases at V and 5 bases at J, with 13 bases between the two ends.

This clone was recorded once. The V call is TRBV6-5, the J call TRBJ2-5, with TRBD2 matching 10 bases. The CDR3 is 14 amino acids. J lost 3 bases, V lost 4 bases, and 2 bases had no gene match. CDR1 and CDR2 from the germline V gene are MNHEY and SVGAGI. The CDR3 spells CASSFLAGEETQYF. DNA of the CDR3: TGTGCCAGCAGTTTTCTAGCGGGAGAAGAGACCCAGTACTTC.

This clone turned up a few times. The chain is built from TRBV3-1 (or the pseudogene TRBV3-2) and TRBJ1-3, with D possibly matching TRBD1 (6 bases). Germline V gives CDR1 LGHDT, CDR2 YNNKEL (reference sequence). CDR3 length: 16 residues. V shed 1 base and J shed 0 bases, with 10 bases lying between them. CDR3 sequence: CASSQGTVYSGNTIYF. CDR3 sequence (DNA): TGTGCCAGCAGCCAAGGGACAGTATACTCTGGAAACACCATATATTTT.